These 3 T cell receptor beta chains share one sample of origin, sequenced in a study of shared clonotypes between healthy human individuals. This table comes from immunoSEQ multiplex PCR, and its TCRdb copy is limited to in-frame clones, with some not included. This sample has more than 400,000 clones; 81% occur once, and the top ten carry over 9.5%. The specimen was PBMCs. The source of these receptors is a woman aged 40 to 50 in good health. Some clones in this sample may be carry-over from other donors' samples.

Notes on this clone: With a far larger clone one base away, a read error is the likely cause. The chain combines TRBV15 with TRBJ1-5; the D gene is possibly TRBD1 (5 bases). The CDR3 extends over 15 amino acids. Per the germline V gene, CDR1 is LNHNV and CDR2 is YYDKDF (reference sequence). This chain's CDR3 is CATSREGQANRPQHF. The CDR3 DNA reads TGTGCCACCAGCAGAGAGGGGCAGGCCAATCGGCCCCAGCATTTT.

This sequence joins TRBV7-3 and TRBJ2-5, with 11 bases fitting TRBD1. V shed 5 bases, J shed 1 base, and the junction held 6 bases outside the gene matches. CDR3 size: 16 residues. Germline V gene data show CDR1 as SGHTA and CDR2 as FQGTGA. CDR3 loop: CASSLSGTGGQETQYF. The CDR3 nucleotides are TGTGCCAGCAGCCTCTCCGGGACAGGGGGCCAAGAGACCCAGTACTTC.

The V and J genes are TRBV10-1 and TRBJ2-1; weak D call: TRBD1 (5 bases). CDR3 length equals 13 residues. Deletions cut 6 bases from V and 9 bases from J, with 15 bases between. Germline V gives CDR1 WNHNN, CDR2 SYGVQD (reference sequence). The CDR3 protein is CASSNRIYGEQFF. CDR3 sequence (DNA): TGCGCCAGCAGCAACAGGATTTACGGTGAGCAGTTCTTC.